This section outlines one T cell receptor beta chain sequence together with its context. The sample belongs to a study of Tregs in tolerant kidney transplant recipients. Clones were read by immunoSEQ multiplex PCR, and TCRdb kept only the in-frame ones, dropping some. The sample has roughly 49,000 clones, 91% seen once; the top ten hold 0.7%. CD4+CD25+CD127- Tregs, CD4+CD25- non-Tregs, CD4 and CD8 cells were sorted. What was sequenced was Tregs from blood. This TCR came from a human donor in good health.

CDR3 bases: TGTGCCAGCAGCCCGGGGTGGCCATCTGGTGGGACAGATACGCAGTATTTT. Translated: CASSPGWPSGGTDTQYF. The chain recombines TRBV5-4 with TRBJ2-3; weak D call: TRBD2 (5 bases). Germline CDR1 SGHNT, CDR2 YYREEE (reference sequence). CDR3 length equals 17 residues. The V end lost 4 bases, the J end lost 3 bases, and 21 bases lay between the germline ends.